A selection of T cell receptor beta chains follows, all from one sample in a study of T-cell reconstitution after alpha-beta-depleted transplantation in children. TCRdb reanalysed the PCR reads using MiXCR and keeps one entry per CDR3 protein. This sample yields about 980,000 distinct CDR3 sequences, of which around 30% are seen a single time; roughly 28% belongs to the top ten. The source was PBMCs, mostly from graft donor cells, collected 360 days after TCRalphabeta/CD19-depleted stem cell transplant. These receptors were collected from a boy under three years old who had a stem cell transplant for SCID, so the T cells may come from the graft donor. Each CDR3 is given with its conserved first and last residue. A D gene is named only where the DNA matches it firmly. The size of a clone is reported for some rows only, either as once, few or many, or as a class for expanded clones.

cdr3_length j_call d_call v_call clone_size cdr3_nt cdr3_aa
13 TRBJ2-5 TRBD1 TRBV29-1 few TGCAGCGTTTCTCACAGGGGTAGGGAGACCCAGTACTTC CSVSHRGRETQYF
16 TRBJ2-7 TRBD1 TRBV5-1 few TGCGCCAGCAGCTTGGGGTTCCAGGGGGTCTCCTACGAGCAGTACTTC CASSLGFQGVSYEQYF
11 TRBJ1-2 NA TRBV19 NA TGTGCCAGTAGTCGCAGATATGGCTACACCTTC CASSRRYGYTF
15 TRBJ2-5 NA TRBV13 few TGTGCCAGCAGCTTATTCGGACAGTCCCAAGAGACCCAGTACTTC CASSLFGQSQETQYF
14 TRBJ1-1 NA TRBV6-2/TRBV6-3 few TGTGCCAGCAGTAGCGAAATGCGGGGCACTGAAGCTTTCTTT CASSSEMRGTEAFF
16 TRBJ2-2 NA TRBV5-1 NA TGCGCCAGCAGCTTGGGAGGCATCCCGAACACCGGGGAGCTGTTTTTT CASSLGGIPNTGELFF
14 TRBJ1-2 NA TRBV20-1 NA TGCAGTGCTAGAATGCTAAAGGAAGGCTATGGCTACACCTTC CSARMLKEGYGYTF
17 TRBJ2-6 NA TRBV3-1 NA TGTGCCAGCAGCCAAGATATGATGATCTCTGGGGCCAACGTCCTGACTTTC CASSQDMMISGANVLTF
15 TRBJ2-1 NA TRBV24-1 NA TGTGCCACCAGTGAGTCGGGACCGCAATACAATGAGCAGTTCTTC CATSESGPQYNEQFF
14 TRBJ2-1 NA TRBV7-9 NA TGTGCCATGGGCCCCCGGCGGCTCTACAATGAGCAGTTCTTC CAMGPRRLYNEQFF
15 TRBJ1-5 TRBD1 TRBV12-3/TRBV12-4 few TGTGCCAGCAGCGACGGACAGGGACGGAGTCAGCCCCAGCATTTT CASSDGQGRSQPQHF
13 TRBJ2-1 NA TRBV4-3 many TGCGCCAGCAGCCAAGATCTGTACAATGAGCAGTTCTTC CASSQDLYNEQFF
15 TRBJ1-1 NA TRBV6-5 few TGTGCCAGCAGTTTAATACAGGGTCGCGTCACTGAAGCTTTCTTT CASSLIQGRVTEAFF
11 TRBJ2-1 NA TRBV12-3/TRBV12-4 many TGTGCCAGCAGTCTAACATGGCTAGAGTTCTTC CASSLTWLEFF
15 TRBJ2-7 TRBD1 TRBV6-5 few TGTGCCAGCAGTTACTCGGTGACAGGGGGCTACGAGCAGTACTTC CASSYSVTGGYEQYF
16 TRBJ1-3 NA TRBV5-6 NA TGTGCCAGCAGCCGCGTGTCGAAGGACGGAGGAAACACCATATATTTT CASSRVSKDGGNTIYF
13 TRBJ1-5 TRBD1 TRBV5-1 few TGCGCCAGCAGCCTTTCCGGGACAGGGAACCAGCATTTT CASSLSGTGNQHF
13 TRBJ1-1 NA TRBV29-1 once TGCAGCGCCTGTTTGACCAGGCTAGGTGAAGCTTTCTTT CSACLTRLGEAFF
15 TRBJ2-1 TRBD1 TRBV20-1 few TGCAGTGCTAGAGATGGTGGGACAGGGAGGAATGAGCAGTTCTTC CSARDGGTGRNEQFF
15 TRBJ2-5 TRBD2 TRBV10-1 once TGCGCCAGCAGTTCCGGACTAGCGGACGTAGAGACCCAGTACTTC CASSSGLADVETQYF
14 TRBJ1-3 TRBD1 TRBV5-1 few TGCGCCAGCAGCTTGACAGGGGATCGAAACACCATATATTTT CASSLTGDRNTIYF
15 TRBJ2-1 NA TRBV6-1 NA TGTGCCAGCAGCCCGGGCTGGGGCCCGAACAATGAGCAGTTCTTC CASSPGWGPNNEQFF
14 TRBJ2-3 NA TRBV20-1 few TGCAGTGCTAGACAGGGAAGGGGTTCAGATACGCAGTATTTT CSARQGRGSDTQYF
15 TRBJ2-5 NA TRBV15 NA TGTGCCACCAGCAGAGATGGAGGGTCTGGGGAGACCCAGTACTTC CATSRDGGSGETQYF
16 TRBJ1-1 NA TRBV29-1 NA TGCAGCGTTGCGGTGAGGAGAAGGGTACATCGAGGTGAAGCTTTCTTT CSVAVRRRVHRGEAFF
15 TRBJ1-1 NA TRBV5-1 few TGCGCCAGCAGCTTGGGAGAGGGGACGAACACTGAAGCTTTCTTT CASSLGEGTNTEAFF
13 TRBJ2-1 NA TRBV12-3/TRBV12-4 few TGTGCCAGCAGTTTCTATCAGGGTGATGAGCAGTTCTTC CASSFYQGDEQFF
14 TRBJ2-2 NA TRBV29-1 few TGCAGCGTTGCCCCAGGGACTAACACCGGGGAGCTGTTTTTT CSVAPGTNTGELFF
14 TRBJ2-5 NA TRBV7-2 NA TGTGCCAGCAGCTTTGAGGGGGTCGGGGGGACCCAGTACTTC CASSFEGVGGTQYF
15 TRBJ2-7 NA TRBV4-2 few TGTGCCAGCAGCCAAGTTGGGGAAGTCGCCTACGAGCAGTACTTC CASSQVGEVAYEQYF
11 TRBJ2-1 NA TRBV14 few TGTGCCAGCAGCCAAGTTACTGAGCAGTTCTTC CASSQVTEQFF
16 TRBJ1-1 TRBD1 TRBV28 NA TGTGCCAGCAGTTTGAACAGGGGTGCCATGAACACTGAAGCTTTCTTT CASSLNRGAMNTEAFF
17 TRBJ2-7 NA TRBV7-9 NA TGTGCCAGCAGCAACGGGGGAAGGGTAACCCTGGACGACGAGCAGTACTTC CASSNGGRVTLDDEQYF
15 TRBJ2-1 NA TRBV9 NA TGTGCCAGCAGCGCCCGCCCGGGACACAACAATGAGCAGTTCTTC CASSARPGHNNEQFF
14 TRBJ2-2 NA TRBV5-1 many TGCGCCAGCAGCCAATCCAGACGGGCCGGGGAGCTGTTTTTT CASSQSRRAGELFF
17 TRBJ2-7 NA TRBV5-1 few TGCGCCAGCAGCCGGATCGGCGCGGTCTCTGGGGGCTACGAGCAGTACTTC CASSRIGAVSGGYEQYF
12 TRBJ2-7 NA TRBV9 few TGTGCCAGCAGCGCACCCCTGCGGGAGCAGTACTTC CASSAPLREQYF
11 TRBJ2-1 NA TRBV12-3/TRBV12-4 NA TGTGCCAGCAGTATAGGGGAGGAGCAGTTCTTC CASSIGEEQFF
19 TRBJ2-5 TRBD2 TRBV10-1 NA TGCGCCAGCAGCCCTCACTCGGGACTAGCGGGGGCTTACCAAGAGACCCAGTACTTC CASSPHSGLAGAYQETQYF
11 TRBJ1-2 NA TRBV20-1 NA TGCAGTGCTCATGAGGGGGGCGGCTACACCTTC CSAHEGGGYTF
16 TRBJ2-6 NA TRBV7-3 few TGTGCCAGCTCAAGAGGTGGACAGTCTGGGGCCAACGTCCTGACTTTC CASSRGGQSGANVLTF
11 TRBJ2-7 NA TRBV7-2 NA TGTGCCAGCAGCCATACACACGAGCAGTACTTC CASSHTHEQYF